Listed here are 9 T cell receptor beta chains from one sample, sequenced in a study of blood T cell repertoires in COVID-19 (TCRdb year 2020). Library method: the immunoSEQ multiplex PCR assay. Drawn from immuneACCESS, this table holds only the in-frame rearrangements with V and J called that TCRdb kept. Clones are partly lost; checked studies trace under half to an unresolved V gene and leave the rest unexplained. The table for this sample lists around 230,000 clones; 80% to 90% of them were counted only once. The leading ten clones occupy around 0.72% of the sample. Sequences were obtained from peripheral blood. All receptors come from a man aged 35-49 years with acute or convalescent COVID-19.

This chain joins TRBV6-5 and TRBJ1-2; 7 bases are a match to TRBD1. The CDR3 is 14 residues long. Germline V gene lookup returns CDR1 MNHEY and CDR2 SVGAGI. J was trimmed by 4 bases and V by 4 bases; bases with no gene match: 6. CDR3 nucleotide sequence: TGTGCCAGCAGTTCCGGACAGGCTACCTATGGCTACACCTTC. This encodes CASSSGQATYGYTF.

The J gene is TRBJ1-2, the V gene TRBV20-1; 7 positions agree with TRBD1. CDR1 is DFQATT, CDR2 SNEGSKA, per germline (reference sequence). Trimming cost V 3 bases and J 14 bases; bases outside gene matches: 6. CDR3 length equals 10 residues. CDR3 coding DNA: TGCAGTGCTAGTGAGGGGGCGAGAACCTTC. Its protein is CSASEGARTF.

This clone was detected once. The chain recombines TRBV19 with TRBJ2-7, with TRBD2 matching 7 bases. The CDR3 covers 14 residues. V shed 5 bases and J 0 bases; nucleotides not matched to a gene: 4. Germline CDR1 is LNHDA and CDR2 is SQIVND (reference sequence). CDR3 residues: CASSRAGVSYEQYF. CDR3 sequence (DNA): TGTGCCAGTAGTCGGGCGGGGGTCTCCTACGAGCAGTACTTC.

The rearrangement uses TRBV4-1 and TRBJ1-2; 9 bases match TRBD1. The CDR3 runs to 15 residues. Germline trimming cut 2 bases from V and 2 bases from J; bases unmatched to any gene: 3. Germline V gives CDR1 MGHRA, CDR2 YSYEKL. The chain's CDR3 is CASSQPGTGNYGYTF. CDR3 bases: TGCGCCAGCAGCCAACCCGGGACAGGGAACTATGGCTACACCTTC.

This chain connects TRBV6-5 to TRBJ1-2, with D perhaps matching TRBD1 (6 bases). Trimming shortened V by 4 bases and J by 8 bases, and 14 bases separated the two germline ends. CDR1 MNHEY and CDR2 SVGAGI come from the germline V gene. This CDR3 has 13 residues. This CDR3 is CASSSTGLGGYTF. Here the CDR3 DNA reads TGTGCCAGCAGTTCCACAGGGTTGGGGGGCTACACCTTC.

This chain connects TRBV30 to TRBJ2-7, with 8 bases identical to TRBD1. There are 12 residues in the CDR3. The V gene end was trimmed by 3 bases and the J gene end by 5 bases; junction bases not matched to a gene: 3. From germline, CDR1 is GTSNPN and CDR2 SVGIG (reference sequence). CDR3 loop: CAWRDRVDEQYF. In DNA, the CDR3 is TGTGCCTGGAGGGACAGGGTGGACGAGCAGTACTTC.

CDR3 coding DNA: TGTGCCAGCAGCTTGGAAGGACAGGGAGTTATTCAGTACTTC. Protein: CASSLEGQGVIQYF. The chain carries TRBV5-6 and TRBJ2-4; 8 nucleotides match TRBD1. V lost 0 bases, J lost 10 bases, and 6 bases stayed unmatched. There are 14 residues in the CDR3. CDR1 SGHDT and CDR2 YYEEEE come from the germline V gene.

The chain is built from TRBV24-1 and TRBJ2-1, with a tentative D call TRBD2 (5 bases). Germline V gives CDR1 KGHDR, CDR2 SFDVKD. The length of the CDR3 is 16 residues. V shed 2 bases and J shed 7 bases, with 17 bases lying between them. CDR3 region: CATSDSSLTGWNEQFF. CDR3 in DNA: TGTGCCACCAGTGATTCTTCACTTACGGGGTGGAATGAGCAGTTCTTC.

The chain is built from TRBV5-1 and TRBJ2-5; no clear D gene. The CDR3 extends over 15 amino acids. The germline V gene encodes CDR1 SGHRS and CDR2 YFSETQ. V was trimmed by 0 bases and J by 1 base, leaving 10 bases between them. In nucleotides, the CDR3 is TGCGCCAGCAGCTTGGTCCAGGCCCCCCAAGAGACCCAGTACTTC. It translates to CASSLVQAPQETQYF. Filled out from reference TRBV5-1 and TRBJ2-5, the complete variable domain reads KAGVTQTPRYLIKTRGQQVTLSCSPISGHRSVSWYQQTPGQGLQFLFEYFSETQRNKGNFPGRFSGRQFSNSRSEMNVSTLELGDSALYLCASSLVQAPQETQYFGPGTRLLVL.